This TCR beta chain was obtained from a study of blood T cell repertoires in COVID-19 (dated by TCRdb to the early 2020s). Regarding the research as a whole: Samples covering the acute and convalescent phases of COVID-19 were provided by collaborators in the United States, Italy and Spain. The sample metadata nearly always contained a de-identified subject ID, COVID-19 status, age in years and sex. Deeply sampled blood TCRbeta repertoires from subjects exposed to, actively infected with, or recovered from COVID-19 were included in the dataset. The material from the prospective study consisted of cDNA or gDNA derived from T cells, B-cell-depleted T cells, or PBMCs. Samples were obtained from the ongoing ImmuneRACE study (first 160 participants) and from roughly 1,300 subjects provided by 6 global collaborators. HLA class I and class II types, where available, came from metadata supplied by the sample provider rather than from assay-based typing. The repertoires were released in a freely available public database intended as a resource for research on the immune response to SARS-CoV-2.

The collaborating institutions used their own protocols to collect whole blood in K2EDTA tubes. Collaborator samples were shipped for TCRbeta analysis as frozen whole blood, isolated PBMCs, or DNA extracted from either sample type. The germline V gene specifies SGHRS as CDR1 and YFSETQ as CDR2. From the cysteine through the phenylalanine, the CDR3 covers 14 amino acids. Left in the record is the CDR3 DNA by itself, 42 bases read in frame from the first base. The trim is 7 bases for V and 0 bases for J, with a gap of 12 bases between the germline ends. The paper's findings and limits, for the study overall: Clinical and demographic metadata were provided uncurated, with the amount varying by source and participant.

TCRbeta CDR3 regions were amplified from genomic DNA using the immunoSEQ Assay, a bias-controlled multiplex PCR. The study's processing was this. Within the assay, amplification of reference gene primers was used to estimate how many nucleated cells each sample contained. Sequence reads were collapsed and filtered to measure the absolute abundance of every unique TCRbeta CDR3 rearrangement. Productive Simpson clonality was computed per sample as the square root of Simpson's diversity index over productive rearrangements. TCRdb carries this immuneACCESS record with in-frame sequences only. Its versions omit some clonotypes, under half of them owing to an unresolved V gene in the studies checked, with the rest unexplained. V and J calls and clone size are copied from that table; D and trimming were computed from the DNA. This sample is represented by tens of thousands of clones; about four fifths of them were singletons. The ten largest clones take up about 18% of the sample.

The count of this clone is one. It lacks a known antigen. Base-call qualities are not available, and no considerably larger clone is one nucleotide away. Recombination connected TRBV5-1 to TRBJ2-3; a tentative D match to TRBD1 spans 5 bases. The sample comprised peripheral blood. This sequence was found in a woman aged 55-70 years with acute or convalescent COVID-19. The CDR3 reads CASSLTASTDTQYF. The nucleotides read TGCGCCAGCTCCTTGACAGCTAGCACAGATACGCAGTATTTT. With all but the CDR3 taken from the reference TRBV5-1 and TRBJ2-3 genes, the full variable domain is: KAGVTQTPRYLIKTRGQQVTLSCSPISGHRSVSWYQQTPGQGLQFLFEYFSETQRNKGNFPGRFSGRQFSNSRSEMNVSTLELGDSALYLCASSLTASTDTQYFGPGTRLTVL.